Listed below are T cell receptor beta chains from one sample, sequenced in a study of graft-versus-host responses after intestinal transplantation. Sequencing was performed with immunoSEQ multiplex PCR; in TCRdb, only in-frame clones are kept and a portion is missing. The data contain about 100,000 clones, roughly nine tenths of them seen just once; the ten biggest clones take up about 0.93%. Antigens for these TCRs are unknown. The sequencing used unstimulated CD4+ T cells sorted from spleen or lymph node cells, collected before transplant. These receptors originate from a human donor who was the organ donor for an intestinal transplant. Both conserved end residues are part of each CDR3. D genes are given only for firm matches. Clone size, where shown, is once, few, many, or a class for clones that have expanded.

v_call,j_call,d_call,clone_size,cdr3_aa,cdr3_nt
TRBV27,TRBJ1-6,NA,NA,CASSTRGGTPLHF,TGTGCCAGCAGCACGAGGGGGGGGACACCCCTCCACTTT
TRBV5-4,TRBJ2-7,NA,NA,CASSLGTATPNEQYF,TGTGCCAGCAGCTTGGGGACCGCCACCCCCAACGAGCAGTACTTC
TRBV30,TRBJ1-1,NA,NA,CAWTRLITEAFF,TGTGCCTGGACCAGGTTAATAACTGAAGCTTTCTTT
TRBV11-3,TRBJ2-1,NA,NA,CASSLRAYNEQFF,TGTGCCAGCAGCTTACGAGCTTACAATGAGCAGTTCTTC
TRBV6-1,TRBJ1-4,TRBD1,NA,CASIGKGGIIEKLFF,TGTGCCAGCATTGGAAAAGGGGGCATAATCGAAAAACTGTTTTTT
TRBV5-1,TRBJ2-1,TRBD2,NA,CASSLGGGGAFNEQFF,TGCGCCAGCAGCTTGGGAGGCGGGGGGGCCTTTAATGAGCAGTTCTTC
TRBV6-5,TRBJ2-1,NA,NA,CASRRGNEQFF,TGTGCCAGCAGGCGGGGCAATGAGCAGTTCTTC
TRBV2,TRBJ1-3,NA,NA,CATPGVKNPGSGNTIYF,TGTGCCACTCCCGGGGTTAAGAACCCCGGCTCTGGAAACACCATATATTTT
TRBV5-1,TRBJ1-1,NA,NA,CASSSLMNTEAFF,TGCGCCAGCAGCTCGCTGATGAACACTGAAGCTTTCTTT
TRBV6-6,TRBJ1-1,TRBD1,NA,CASRQTGLGTEAFF,TGTGCCAGCAGGCAGACAGGGTTGGGCACTGAAGCTTTCTTT
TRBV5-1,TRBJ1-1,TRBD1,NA,CASSLWGQTLGNTEAFF,TGCGCCAGCAGCTTGTGGGGACAGACCCTTGGGAACACTGAAGCTTTCTTT
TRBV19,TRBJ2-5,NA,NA,CASSSTWDGGTQYF,TGTGCCAGTAGTTCAACCTGGGACGGAGGGACCCAGTACTTC
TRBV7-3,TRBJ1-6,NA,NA,CASSRAGGLENSPLHF,TGTGCCAGCAGCCGCGCGGGGGGGCTGGAAAATTCACCCCTCCACTTT
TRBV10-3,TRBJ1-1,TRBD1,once,CAISGLRDSEAFF,TGTGCCATCAGTGGGCTGCGGGACAGTGAAGCTTTCTTT
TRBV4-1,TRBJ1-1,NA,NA,CASSQASLTGNTEAFF,TGCGCCAGCAGCCAAGCGTCCCTGACAGGGAACACTGAAGCTTTCTTT
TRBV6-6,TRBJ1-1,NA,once,CASSYVQYLNTEAFF,TGTGCCAGCAGTTACGTACAGTACCTAAACACTGAAGCTTTCTTT
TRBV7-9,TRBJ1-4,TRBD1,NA,CASSSRGGATGEKLFF,TGTGCCAGCAGCTCAAGAGGGGGCGCGACCGGGGAAAAACTGTTTTTT
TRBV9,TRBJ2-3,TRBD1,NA,CASSSGQGAGGRFSTDTQYF,TGTGCCAGCAGCTCCGGACAGGGGGCAGGTGGCCGGTTTAGCACAGATACGCAGTATTTT
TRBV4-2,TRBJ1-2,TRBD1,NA,CASSQASGQGQGGNYGYTF,TGTGCCAGCAGCCAAGCCTCTGGCCAGGGACAGGGGGGCAACTATGGCTACACCTTC
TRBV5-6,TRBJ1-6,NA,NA,CASSLVGPSSYNSPLHF,TGTGCCAGCAGCTTGGTGGGACCGAGCTCCTATAATTCACCCCTCCACTTT
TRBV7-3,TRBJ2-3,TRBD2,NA,CASSPTGGRDTQYF,TGTGCCAGCAGCCCCACGGGGGGGAGAGATACGCAGTATTTT
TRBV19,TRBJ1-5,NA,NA,CASRRQFEWHF,TGTGCCAGCCGGAGGCAGTTCGAATGGCATTTT
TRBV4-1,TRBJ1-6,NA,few,CASSQDLGTVNSPLHF,TGCGCCAGCAGCCAGGATCTGGGGACGGTTAATTCACCCCTCCACTTT
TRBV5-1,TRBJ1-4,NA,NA,CASSEGRGNEKLFF,TGCGCCAGCAGCGAGGGACGGGGCAATGAAAAACTGTTTTTT
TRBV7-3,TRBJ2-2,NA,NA,CASSLQGRENTGELFF,TGTGCCAGCAGCTTACAGGGCAGGGAGAACACCGGGGAGCTGTTTTTT
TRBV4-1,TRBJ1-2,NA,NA,CASRKWATENYGYTF,TGCGCCAGTAGGAAGTGGGCAACTGAAAACTATGGCTACACCTTC
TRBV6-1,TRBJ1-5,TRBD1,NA,CASSGTGFQPQHF,TGTGCCAGCAGTGGGACAGGGTTTCAGCCCCAGCATTTT